This entry lists 20 T cell receptor beta chains sequenced from one sample in a study of shared clonotypes between healthy human individuals. Generated by immunoSEQ multiplex PCR, the TCRdb table keeps only in-frame clones and is missing some. The table records more than 550,000 clones, around 91% of them present only once. Sequencing was done on a sample of memory CD8+ T cells from PBMCs. The sample's subset: CD45RO+ cells pooled with CCR7-negative TemRA cells. The receptor source for this set is a young man in good health. Some clones in this sample may be carry-over from other donors' samples.

The chain carries TRBV6-5 and TRBJ1-1; D uncertain. The CDR3 is made up of 15 amino acids. With 1 base removed from V and 1 base from J, the gap between germline ends came to 10 bases. The germline CDR1 and CDR2 sequences are MNHEY and SVGAGI. The CDR3 bases are TGTGCCAGCAGTTACTGGGAGTTTGGGAACACTGAAGCTTTCTTT. It specifies CASSYWEFGNTEAFF.

The rearrangement links TRBV5-1 to TRBJ1-1, with no clear D. Trimming took off 1 base at V and 1 base at J, with 11 bases between the two ends. Germline assignment: CDR1 SGHRS and CDR2 YFSETQ. This CDR3 has 15 residues. Here the CDR3 reads CASSLFVDGNTEAFF. DNA of the CDR3: TGCGCCAGCAGCTTGTTCGTAGACGGGAACACTGAAGCTTTCTTT.

On this clone itself: The sample holds other DNA sequences that translate to the same CDR3. The chain combines TRBV7-9 with TRBJ2-2; D not certain. The CDR3 consists of 13 residues. Germline-derived CDR1 and CDR2 are SEHNR and FQNEAQ (reference sequence). The V gene lost 2 bases and the J gene lost 1 base, with 2 bases spanning the gap. CDR3 nucleotides: TGTGCCAGCAGCTTACTGAACACCGGGGAGCTGTTTTTT. This encodes CASSLLNTGELFF.

Of note for this clone: Mismatch with germline at one junction end may stem from a read error. The chain carries TRBV6-7 and TRBJ2-7, with 7 bases aligning to TRBD1. TRBV6-7 qualifies as an ORF whose function is uncertain. The CDR3 loop spans 13 amino acids. The CDR3 region has the DNA TGTGCCAGCAGTCAACAGGGGTCCTCCGAGCAGTACTTC. This codes for CASSQQGSSEQYF.

For the CDR3, the DNA is TGTGCCAGCAGTTCCTCACTACTAGCGGCCGTGGCGGATACGCAGTATTTT. Its protein product is CASSSSLLAAVADTQYF. The chain couples TRBV28 to TRBJ2-3, with 8 bases matching TRBD2. V trimming: 4 bases; J trimming: 6 bases; junction bases outside the gene matches: 15. CDR3 length: 17 amino acids. CDR1 and CDR2 (germline): MDHEN, SYDVKM.

The chain combines TRBV30 with TRBJ2-2; 7 bases agree with TRBD2. CDR3 length: 15 residues. Unmatched junction bases numbered 6, after V lost 4 bases and J lost 1 base. Germline V CDR1 and CDR2: GTSNPN, SVGIG (reference sequence). CDR3 protein: CAWTRLAQNTGELFF. The CDR3 nucleotides read TGTGCCTGGACCCGACTAGCCCAGAACACCGGGGAGCTGTTTTTT.

This clone was detected many times. The V and J genes are TRBV11-1 and TRBJ2-3; D unclear. The CDR3 sequence is 14 residues long. V gave up 0 bases and J gave up 2 bases, with 6 bases separating them. Per germline, CDR1 SGHAT and CDR2 FQDESV (reference sequence). CDR3 region: CASSLAGYTDTQYF. The CDR3 DNA follows: TGTGCCAGCAGCTTAGCGGGCTACACAGATACGCAGTATTTT.

The chain recombines TRBV7-9 with TRBJ2-7; D perhaps matches TRBD1 (5 bases). V was shortened by 0 bases and J by 9 bases, with 12 bases between the two germline ends. The CDR3 covers 13 residues. Per germline, CDR1 SEHNR and CDR2 FQNEAQ (reference sequence). CDR3 nucleotides: TGTGCCAGCAGCTTAGCGCCAGGGCGTGGGCAGTACTTC. The encoded protein is CASSLAPGRGQYF.

The rearrangement links TRBV14 to TRBJ2-2, with 9 positions matching TRBD1. The CDR3 contains 16 residues. CDR1 and CDR2 from the germline V gene are SGHDN and FVKESK. J gave up 7 bases and V 4 bases, and 10 bases lay outside the gene matches. CDR3 sequence reads: CASSPSRTGVGGELFF. For the CDR3, the DNA is TGTGCCAGCAGCCCTTCCCGGACAGGGGTTGGCGGGGAGCTGTTTTTT.

As for this clone: Distinct nucleotide sequences in the sample also encode this CDR3. The rearrangement uses TRBV7-9 and TRBJ2-7, with 8 bases matching TRBD1. Looked up from germline, CDR1 is SEHNR and CDR2 is FQNEAQ (reference sequence). CDR3 length equals 14 residues. Germline trimming cut 1 base from V and 2 bases from J; bases unmatched to any gene: 1. For the CDR3, the DNA is TGTGCCAGCAGCTTAGGGACAGGGACCTACGAGCAGTACTTC. Its protein is CASSLGTGTYEQYF.

The rearrangement uses TRBV2 and TRBJ2-1; unclear D gene. This CDR3 is 13 amino acids long. With 2 bases removed from V and 8 bases from J, the gap between germline ends came to 10 bases. The germline CDR1 and CDR2 sequences are SNHLY and FYNNEI. CDR3 residues: CASSERIEDEQFF. The CDR3 DNA follows: TGTGCCAGCAGTGAACGAATAGAGGATGAGCAGTTCTTC. The entire variable domain, with the rest obtained from reference TRBV2 and TRBJ2-1, is as follows: EPEVTQTPSHQVTQMGQEVILRCVPISNHLYFYWYRQILGQKVEFLVSFYNNEISEKSEIFDDQFSVERPDGSNFTLKIRSTKLEDSAMYFCASSERIEDEQFFGPGTRLTVL.

The sample holds one count of this clone. V and J are TRBV27 and TRBJ2-1; 8 bases align to TRBD2. The CDR3 loop spans 16 amino acids. Per the germline V gene, CDR1 is MNHEY and CDR2 is SMNVEV (reference sequence). The ends lost 1 base at V and 7 bases at J; junction bases unmatched: 9. CDR3 loop: CASSLYGSGMYNEQFF. The CDR3 region has the DNA TGTGCCAGCAGTTTATATGGTAGCGGGATGTATAATGAGCAGTTCTTC.

The V call is TRBV21-1, the J call TRBJ2-7; TRBD2 reflects the table's D call only, with no check against the DNA. TRBV21-1 is deemed a pseudogene. CDR3 length: 20 residues. This CDR3 is CASSKERSGLAGAALYEQYF. In nucleotides, the CDR3 is TGTGCCAGCAGCAAAGAACGCTCAGGACTAGCGGGTGCAGCCCTCTACGAGCAGTACTTC.

A remark on this clone: Within the sample, other DNA sequences also encode this same CDR3. V and J are TRBV27 and TRBJ2-7; D may match TRBD1 or TRBD2 (5 bases each). V was cut by 2 bases and J by 2 bases, with 10 bases left in between. Germline V CDR1 and CDR2: MNHEY, SMNVEV (reference sequence). The CDR3 is 14 amino acids. The CDR3 here is CASSLGQGAYEQYF. The CDR3 nucleotides read TGTGCCAGCAGTTTAGGGCAGGGAGCCTACGAGCAGTACTTC.

The V and J genes are TRBV29-1 and TRBJ2-7; D is possibly TRBD2 (6 bases). Germline CDR1 is SQVTM and CDR2 is ANQGSEA. Trimming cost V 5 bases and J 5 bases, with 19 bases left between them. The CDR3 is 14 amino acids. The CDR3 DNA follows: TGCAGCGTTTATGGGGGGAGCCGAGGTGACGAGCAGTACTTC. Its translation: CSVYGGSRGDEQYF.

This clone was seen a single time. The chain combines TRBV11-2 with TRBJ2-7, with TRBD2 matching over 11 bases. The CDR3 totals 16 residues. Looked up from germline, CDR1 is SGHAT and CDR2 is FQNNGV. The V segment lost 5 bases and the J segment 4 bases; nucleotides outside the gene matches: 10. The CDR3 loop is CASSLTSGVRGYEQYF. Here the CDR3 DNA reads TGTGCCAGCAGCCTGACTAGCGGGGTGAGAGGATACGAGCAGTACTTC.

The rearrangement links TRBV19 to TRBJ2-7; 12 positions agree with TRBD1. With 2 bases clipped from V and 6 bases from J, the junction kept 11 bases outside the gene matches. The CDR3 sequence is 17 residues long. CDR1 LNHDA and CDR2 SQIVND come from the germline V gene (reference sequence). The CDR3 DNA reads as TGTGCCAGTAGTATAATCGGAGGGGACAGGGGGCAAGGCGAGCAGTACTTC. Translated: CASSIIGGDRGQGEQYF.

The genes are TRBV27 and TRBJ1-5, with 7 bases identical to TRBD1. The trim removed 5 bases at V and 5 bases at J, leaving 9 bases unmatched. Germline V gene sequence: CDR1 MNHEY, CDR2 SMNVEV (reference sequence). CDR3 length: 15 residues. This CDR3 is CASSQQGSSHQPQHF. In DNA form, the CDR3 reads TGTGCCAGCAGTCAACAGGGGAGTTCCCATCAGCCCCAGCATTTT.

The genes are TRBV7-3 and TRBJ2-2, with D maybe TRBD1 (6 bases). This CDR3 contains 16 residues. Germline values: CDR1 SGHTA, CDR2 FQGTGA. V was clipped by 5 bases and J by 1 base, with 14 bases between them. CDR3 residues: CASSLVGTKNTGELFF. CDR3 coding DNA: TGTGCCAGCAGCCTGGTGGGGACAAAGAACACCGGGGAGCTGTTTTTT.

The chain uses TRBV4-1 and TRBJ1-1; D is perhaps TRBD1 (5 bases). Germline CDR1 and CDR2: MGHRA and YSYEKL. Trimming took off 0 bases at V and 4 bases at J, with 15 bases between the two ends. This CDR3 spans 16 amino acids. CDR3 in amino acids: CASSQDWGFDSTEAFF. CDR3 in DNA: TGCGCCAGCAGCCAAGATTGGGGGTTTGATAGCACTGAAGCTTTCTTT.